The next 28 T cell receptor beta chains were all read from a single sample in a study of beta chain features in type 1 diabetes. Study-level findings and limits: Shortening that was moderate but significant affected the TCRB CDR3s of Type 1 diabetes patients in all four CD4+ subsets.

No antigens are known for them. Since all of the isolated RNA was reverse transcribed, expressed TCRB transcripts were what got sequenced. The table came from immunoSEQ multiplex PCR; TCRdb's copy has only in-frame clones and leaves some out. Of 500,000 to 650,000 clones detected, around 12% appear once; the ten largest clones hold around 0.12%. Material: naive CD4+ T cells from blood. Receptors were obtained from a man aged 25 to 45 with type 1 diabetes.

In DNA form, the CDR3 reads TGTGCCAGCAGCTTAGAAGCGGGGGGGCCGGTTTATGAGCAGTTCTTC. Encoded protein: CASSLEAGGPVYEQFF. This sequence joins TRBV7-2 and TRBJ2-1; 10 bases are a match to TRBD2. CDR1 and CDR2 from the germline V gene are SGHTA and FQGNSA. V lost 1 base and J lost 8; bases outside the gene matches: 8. CDR3 length: 16 amino acids.

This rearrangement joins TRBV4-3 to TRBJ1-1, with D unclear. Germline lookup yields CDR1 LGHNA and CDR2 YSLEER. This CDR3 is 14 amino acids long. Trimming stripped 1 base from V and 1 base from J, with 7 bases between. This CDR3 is CASSQAVENTEAFF. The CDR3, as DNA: TGCGCCAGCAGCCAAGCGGTGGAGAACACTGAAGCTTTCTTT.

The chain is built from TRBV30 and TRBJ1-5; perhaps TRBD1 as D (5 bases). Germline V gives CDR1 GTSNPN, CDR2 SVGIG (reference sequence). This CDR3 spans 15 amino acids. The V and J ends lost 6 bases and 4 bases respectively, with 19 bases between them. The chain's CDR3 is CACHRLGSLNQPQHF. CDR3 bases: TGTGCCTGTCACAGGTTGGGTAGTCTAAATCAGCCCCAGCATTTT.

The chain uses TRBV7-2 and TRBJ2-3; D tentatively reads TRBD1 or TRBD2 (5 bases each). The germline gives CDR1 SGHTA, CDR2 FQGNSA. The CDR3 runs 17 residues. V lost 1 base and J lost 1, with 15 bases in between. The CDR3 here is CASSLVGTTVGTDTQYF. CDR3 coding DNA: TGTGCCAGCAGCTTAGTAGGGACCACCGTAGGCACAGATACGCAGTATTTT.

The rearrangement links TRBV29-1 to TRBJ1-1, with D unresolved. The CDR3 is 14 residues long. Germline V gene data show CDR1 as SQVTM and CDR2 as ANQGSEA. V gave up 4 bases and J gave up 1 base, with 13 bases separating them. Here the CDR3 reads CSVGRIAENTEAFF. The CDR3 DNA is TGCAGCGTTGGGAGGATTGCGGAGAACACTGAAGCTTTCTTT. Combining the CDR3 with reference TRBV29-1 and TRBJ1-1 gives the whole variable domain SAVISQKPSRDICQRGTSLTIQCQVDSQVTMMFWYRQQPGQSLTLIATANQGSEATYESGFVIDKFPISRPNLTFSTLTVSNMSPEDSSIYLCSVGRIAENTEAFFGQGTRLTVV.

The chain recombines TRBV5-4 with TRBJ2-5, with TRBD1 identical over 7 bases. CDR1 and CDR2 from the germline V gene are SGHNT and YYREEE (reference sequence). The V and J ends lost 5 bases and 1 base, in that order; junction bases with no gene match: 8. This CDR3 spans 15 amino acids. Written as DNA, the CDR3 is TGTGCCAGCAGTAGGACAGGCGTAGTCCAAGAGACCCAGTACTTC. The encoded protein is CASSRTGVVQETQYF. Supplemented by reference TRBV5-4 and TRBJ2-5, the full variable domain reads ETGVTQSPTHLIKTRGQQVTLRCSSQSGHNTVSWYQQALGQGPQFIFQYYREEENGRGNFPPRFSGLQFPNYSSELNVNALELDDSALYLCASSRTGVVQETQYFGPGTRLLVL.

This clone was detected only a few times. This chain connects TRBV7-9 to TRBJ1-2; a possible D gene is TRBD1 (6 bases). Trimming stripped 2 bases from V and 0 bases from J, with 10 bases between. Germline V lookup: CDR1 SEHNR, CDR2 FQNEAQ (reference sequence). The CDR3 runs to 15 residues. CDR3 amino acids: CASSLTGQTNYGYTF. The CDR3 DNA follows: TGTGCCAGCAGCTTAACCGGACAGACTAACTATGGCTACACCTTC.

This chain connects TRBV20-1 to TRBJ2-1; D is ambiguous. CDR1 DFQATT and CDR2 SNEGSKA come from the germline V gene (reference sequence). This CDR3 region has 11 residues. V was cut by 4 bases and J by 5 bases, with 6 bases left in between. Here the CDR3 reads CSANQDNEQFF. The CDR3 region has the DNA TGCAGTGCTAACCAGGACAATGAGCAGTTCTTC.

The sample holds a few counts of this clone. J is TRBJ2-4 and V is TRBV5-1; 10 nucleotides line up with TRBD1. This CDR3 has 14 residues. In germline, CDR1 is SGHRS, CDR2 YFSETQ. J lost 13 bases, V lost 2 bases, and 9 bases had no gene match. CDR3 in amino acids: CASSFGTGVGPQYF. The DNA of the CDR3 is TGCGCCAGCAGCTTTGGGACAGGGGTCGGCCCCCAGTACTTC.

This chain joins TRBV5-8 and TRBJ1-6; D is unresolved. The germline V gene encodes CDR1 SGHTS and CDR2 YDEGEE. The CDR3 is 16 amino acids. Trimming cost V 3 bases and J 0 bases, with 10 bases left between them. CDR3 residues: CASSSGWSSYNSPLHF. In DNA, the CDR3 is TGTGCCAGCAGCTCCGGCTGGAGCTCCTATAATTCACCCCTCCACTTT.

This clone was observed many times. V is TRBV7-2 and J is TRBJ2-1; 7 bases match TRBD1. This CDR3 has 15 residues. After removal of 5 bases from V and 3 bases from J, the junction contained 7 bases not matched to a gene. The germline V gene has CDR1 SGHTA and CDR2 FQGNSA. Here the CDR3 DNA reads TGTGCCAGCAGCATGTCTCAGGGGGTCTACAATGAGCAGTTCTTC. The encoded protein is CASSMSQGVYNEQFF.

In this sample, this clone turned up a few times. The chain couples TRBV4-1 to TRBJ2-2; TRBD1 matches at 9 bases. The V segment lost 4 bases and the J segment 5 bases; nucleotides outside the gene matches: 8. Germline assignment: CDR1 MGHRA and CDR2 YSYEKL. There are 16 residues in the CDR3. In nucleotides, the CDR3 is TGCGCCAGCAGCCCCTGGGACAGGGCGAGGACCGGGGAGCTGTTTTTT. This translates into CASSPWDRARTGELFF.

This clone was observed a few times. The CDR3: CSVERAAGADTQYF. The CDR3 region has the DNA TGCAGCGTTGAAAGAGCGGCCGGGGCAGATACGCAGTATTTT. The chain uses TRBV29-1 and TRBJ2-3; perhaps TRBD2 as D (5 bases). Deletions cut 2 bases from V and 4 bases from J, with 13 bases between. Germline CDR1 SQVTM, CDR2 ANQGSEA. The CDR3 extends over 14 amino acids.

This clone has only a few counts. The CDR3 loop is CASSLGGRQETQYF. DNA of the CDR3: TGTGCCAGCAGCTTAGGCGGGAGGCAAGAGACCCAGTACTTC. The chain carries TRBV7-2 and TRBJ2-5, with 8 bases matching TRBD2. V was clipped by 1 base and J by 2 bases; unmatched bases: 0. The germline V gene has CDR1 SGHTA and CDR2 FQGNSA. CDR3 size: 14 residues.

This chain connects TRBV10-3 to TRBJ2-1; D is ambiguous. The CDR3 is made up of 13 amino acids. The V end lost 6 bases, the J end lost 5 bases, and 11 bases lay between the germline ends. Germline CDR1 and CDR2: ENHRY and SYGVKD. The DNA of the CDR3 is TGTGCCATCAGCGAGCCTATTCACAATGAGCAGTTCTTC. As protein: CAISEPIHNEQFF.

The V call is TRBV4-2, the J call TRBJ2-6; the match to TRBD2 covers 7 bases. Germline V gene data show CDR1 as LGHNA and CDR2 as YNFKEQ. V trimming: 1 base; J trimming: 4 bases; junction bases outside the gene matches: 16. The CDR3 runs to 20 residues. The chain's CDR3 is CASSQGNLAARDVGANVLTF. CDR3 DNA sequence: TGTGCCAGCAGCCAAGGGAATCTAGCGGCCCGAGATGTAGGGGCCAACGTCCTGACTTTC.

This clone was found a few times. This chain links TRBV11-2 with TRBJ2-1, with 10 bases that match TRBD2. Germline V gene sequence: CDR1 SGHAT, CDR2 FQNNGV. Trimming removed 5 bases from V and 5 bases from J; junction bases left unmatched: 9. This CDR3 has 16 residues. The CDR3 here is CASSPHSGGKDNEQFF. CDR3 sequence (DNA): TGTGCCAGCAGCCCTCATAGCGGGGGGAAGGACAATGAGCAGTTCTTC.

This CDR3 is CASSLDRAGELFF. CDR3 in DNA: TGTGCCAGCAGCCTCGACCGGGCCGGGGAGCTGTTTTTT. This sequence joins TRBV7-8 and TRBJ2-2; unclear D gene. V dropped 5 bases and J dropped 6 bases, with 10 bases sitting between them. Germline V CDR1 and CDR2: SGHVS, FQNEAQ. The CDR3 extends over 13 amino acids.

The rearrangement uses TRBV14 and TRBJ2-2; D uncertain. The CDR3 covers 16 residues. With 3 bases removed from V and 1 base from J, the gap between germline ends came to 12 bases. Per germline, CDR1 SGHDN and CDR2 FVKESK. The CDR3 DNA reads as TGTGCCAGCAGCCAGTTTGCACGCTTGAACACCGGGGAGCTGTTTTTT. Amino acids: CASSQFARLNTGELFF.

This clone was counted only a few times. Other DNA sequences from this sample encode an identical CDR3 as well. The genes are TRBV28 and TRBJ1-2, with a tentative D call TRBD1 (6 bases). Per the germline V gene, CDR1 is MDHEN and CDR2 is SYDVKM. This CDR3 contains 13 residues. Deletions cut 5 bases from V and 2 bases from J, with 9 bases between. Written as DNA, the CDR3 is TGTGCCAGCAGTCTACAGGGAAACTATGGCTACACCTTC. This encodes CASSLQGNYGYTF.

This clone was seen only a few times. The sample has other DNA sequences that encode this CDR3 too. The CDR3 DNA follows: TGTGCCAGCAGCTCAGGGGGCTATGGCTACACCTTC. Amino acids: CASSSGGYGYTF. The chain combines TRBV7-3 with TRBJ1-2, with 7 positions matching TRBD1. Germline CDR1 reads SGHTA; CDR2 reads FQGTGA. This CDR3 is built from 12 residues. V lost 4 bases and J lost 4; bases outside the gene matches: 0.

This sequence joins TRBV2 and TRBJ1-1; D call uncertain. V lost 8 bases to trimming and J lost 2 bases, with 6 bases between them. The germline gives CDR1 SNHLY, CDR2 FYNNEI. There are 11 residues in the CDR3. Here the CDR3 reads CASQDNTEAFF. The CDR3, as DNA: TGTGCCAGCCAGGATAACACTGAAGCTTTCTTT.

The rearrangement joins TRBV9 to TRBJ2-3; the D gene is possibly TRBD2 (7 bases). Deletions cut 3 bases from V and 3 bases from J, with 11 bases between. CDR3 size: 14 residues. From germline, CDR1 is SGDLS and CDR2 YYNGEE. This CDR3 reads CASSAGGWTDTQYF. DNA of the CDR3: TGTGCCAGCAGCGCGGGGGGCTGGACAGATACGCAGTATTTT.

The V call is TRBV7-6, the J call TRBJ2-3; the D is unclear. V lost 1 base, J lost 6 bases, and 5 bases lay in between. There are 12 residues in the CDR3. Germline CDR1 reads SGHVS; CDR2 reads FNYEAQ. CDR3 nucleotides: TGTGCCAGCAGCTTAGATGGGGATACGCAGTATTTT. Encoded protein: CASSLDGDTQYF.

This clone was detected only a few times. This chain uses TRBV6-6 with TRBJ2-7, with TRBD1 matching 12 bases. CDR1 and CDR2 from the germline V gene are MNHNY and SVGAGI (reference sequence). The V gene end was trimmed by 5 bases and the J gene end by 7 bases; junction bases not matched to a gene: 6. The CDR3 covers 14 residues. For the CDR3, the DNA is TGTGCCAGCAGTCCGGGACAGGGGGCACGGGAGCAGTACTTC. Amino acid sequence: CASSPGQGAREQYF.

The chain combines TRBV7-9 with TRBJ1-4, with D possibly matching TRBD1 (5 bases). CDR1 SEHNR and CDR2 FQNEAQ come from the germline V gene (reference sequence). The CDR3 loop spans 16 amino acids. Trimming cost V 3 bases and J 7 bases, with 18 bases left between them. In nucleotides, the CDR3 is TGTGCCAGCAGCTTTCCCACCACAGGTCGGGTTGAAAAACTGTTTTTT. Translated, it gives CASSFPTTGRVEKLFF. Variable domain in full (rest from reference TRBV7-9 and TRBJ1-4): DTGVSQNPRHKITKRGQNVTFRCDPISEHNRLYWYRQTLGQGPEFLTYFQNEAQLEKSRLLSDRFSAERPKGSFSTLEIQRTEQGDSAMYLCASSFPTTGRVEKLFFGSGTQLSVL.

The CDR3 reads CAWSVQIPETQYF. The CDR3 coding sequence is TGTGCCTGGAGTGTTCAGATTCCCGAGACCCAGTACTTC. The V and J genes are TRBV30 and TRBJ2-5; no clear D. The V gene's germline CDR1 is GTSNPN and CDR2 SVGIG (reference sequence). The CDR3 consists of 13 residues. Trimming took 0 bases from V and 5 from J, leaving 10 bases between them.

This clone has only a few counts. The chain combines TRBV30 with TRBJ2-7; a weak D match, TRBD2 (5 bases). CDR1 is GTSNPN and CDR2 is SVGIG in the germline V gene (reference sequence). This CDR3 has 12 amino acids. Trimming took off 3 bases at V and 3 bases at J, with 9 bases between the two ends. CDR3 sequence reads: CAWSRGDYEQYF. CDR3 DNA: TGTGCCTGGAGCCGGGGTGACTACGAGCAGTACTTC.